This entry describes one T cell receptor beta chain. This clonotype has just a few counts. There is no known antigen for this receptor. It has no much larger one-base neighbor in the sample; base qualities were not kept. Sequencing used an Illumina NovaSeq 6000. TCRalpha and TCRbeta cDNA libraries were built by 5'RACE with constant-segment primers, adding sample barcodes and unique molecular identifiers. RNA was extracted from every sample with Trizol reagent. The libraries were amplified in two PCR steps, and the second step added a second sample barcode and Illumina TruSeq adapters. The libraries were sequenced on an Illumina NovaSeq using 2 x 150 bp paired-end reads. Concerning the study's data processing: The reads were demultiplexed and collapsed into UMI-guided consensus sequences using migec v1.2.7. With mixcr v2.1.11, UMI consensuses were aligned to TRA and TRB V and J templates and assembled into clonotypes. Clonotypes were classified as expanded or contracted when called significant by both edgeR and NoisET, with noise models trained on biological replicates. For edgeR calls, the cutoffs were a false discovery rate-adjusted p below 0.01 and a log2 fold-change threshold of 1. PCA with hierarchical clustering of max-normalized trajectories of the 1000 most abundant clonotypes was used as exploratory dynamics analysis. Each responding clone was given a CD4 or CD8 phenotype based on the CD4+ and CD8+ repertoires, which had been sequenced separately. TCRdb's own reprocessing of the public reads used fastp at Q25 and MiXCR and kept productive beta chains. Rows matching on CDR3 protein sequence are summarized as one entry with the most common DNA and genes. The V and J calls were determined by TCRdb, not by the authors. Recorded for this sample are approximately 340,000 distinct CDR3 sequences; 10% to 15% of them occurred a single time. The ten largest clones represent about a fifth of the sample.

Trimming at the junction amounts to 3 bases on V and 2 bases on J, and the germline ends lie 11 bases apart. The CDR3, from cysteine to phenylalanine, totals 14 residues. Only the CDR3 DNA is retained, 42 bases long and in frame from the first base. CDR1 and CDR2 were assigned from the germline V gene (reference sequence) as DFQATT and SNEGSKA. The record originates from a study of T-cell memory formation after mild COVID-19 (dated by TCRdb to 2020 to 2023). Study-level background: TCR sequence clusters from the two donors were largely donor specific. Longitudinal TCRalpha and TCRbeta repertoire sequencing tracked T-cell clones expanding and contracting after mild COVID-19 in two donors. Two young, previously healthy adult volunteers made up the cohort, one male and one female. Beyond this particular receptor, the publication reports: Some responding clones were detected in pre-infection memory, suggesting pre-existing cross-reactive memory T cells joined the SARS-CoV-2 response. The second-wave clones that peaked on day 37 were not confirmed to be SARS-CoV-2 specific. Contracting CD4+ clones were located mainly in the CM and EM memory subsets, whereas CD8+ clones were found to be enriched in EMRA. Clones that contracted from day 15 to 85 showed balanced CD4/CD8 phenotypes, whereas a second wave of clones that expanded from day 15 to 37 leaned towards CD4+. The study included only a couple of mild cases, and larger cohorts that include severe cases with pre-infection samples were judged to be necessary.

Ficoll-Paque density gradient centrifugation was used to isolate PBMCs. This receptor chain uses TRBV20-1 and TRBJ1-5; tentative D gene TRBD1, with 5 bases matching. The material sequenced was PBMCs or a T cell subset sorted from them (not recorded which). The TCR sequence derives from a man aged 18 to 29 who had mild COVID-19 (a few samples of this study predate the infection). The sample titles of this study are shuffled in the database, so cell type and time point are left out; the donor was told from shared clones. The DNA sequence is given as TGCAGTGCTAGTTGGGGGTACGGCAATCAGCCCCAGCATTTT. Its protein is CSASWGYGNQPQHF.